Shown below are 14 T cell receptor beta chains from a single sample sequenced in a study of blood T cell repertoires in COVID-19. Sequencing used immunoSEQ multiplex PCR; TCRdb keeps in-frame clones, though not all of them. This sample has under 65,000 clones, with over 80% found just once. Sequencing was carried out using peripheral blood. The receptors stem from a man in his sixties with acute or convalescent COVID-19.

The CDR3 DNA follows: TGTGCCAGCAGTGCCTCGGGACAGAGGTACGAGCAGTACTTC. This codes for CASSASGQRYEQYF. The chain has TRBV25-1 and TRBJ2-7; 7 bases map to TRBD1. With 4 bases clipped from V and 4 bases from J, the junction kept 7 bases outside the gene matches. The CDR3 totals 14 residues. Germline V gives CDR1 MGHDK, CDR2 SYGVNS.

V usage is TRBV19 and J usage is TRBJ2-3; 9 bases are shared with TRBD2. This CDR3 contains 16 residues. In germline, CDR1 is LNHDA, CDR2 SQIVND (reference sequence). The V and J ends lost 5 bases and 2 bases, in that order; junction bases with no gene match: 8. The CDR3 sequence: CASSLSRTSATDTQYF. The DNA of the CDR3 is TGTGCCAGTAGTCTCTCCAGGACTAGCGCCACAGATACGCAGTATTTT.

The V and J genes are TRBV7-2 and TRBJ1-2; 10 nucleotides align to TRBD1. V shed 6 bases and J 5 bases; nucleotides not matched to a gene: 9. Per germline, CDR1 SGHTA and CDR2 FQGNSA. This CDR3 is 15 amino acids long. CDR3 protein: CASSRGTGESYGYTF. Here the CDR3 DNA reads TGTGCCAGCAGTCGGGGGACAGGGGAGTCGTATGGCTACACCTTC. Supplemented by reference TRBV7-2 and TRBJ1-2, the full variable domain reads GAGVSQSPSNKVTEKGKDVELRCDPISGHTALYWYRQSLGQGLEFLIYFQGNSAPDKSGLPSDRFSAERTGGSVSTLTIQRTQQEDSAVYLCASSRGTGESYGYTFGSGTRLTVV.

The rearrangement uses TRBV29-1 and TRBJ1-1, with no clear D. This CDR3 is built from 14 residues. In germline, CDR1 is SQVTM, CDR2 ANQGSEA. V gave up 7 bases and J gave up 1 base, with 16 bases separating them. The CDR3 sequence: CSGRDGVANTEAFF. DNA of the CDR3: TGCAGCGGAAGAGACGGCGTAGCGAACACTGAAGCTTTCTTT.

The genes are TRBV11-2 and TRBJ1-6; no clear D. Trimming left V 5 bases short and J 7 bases short, with 9 bases between. The CDR3 covers 13 residues. Germline CDR1 reads SGHAT; CDR2 reads FQNNGV. Written as DNA, the CDR3 is TGTGCCAGCAGCCCAATACAGAATTCACCCCTCCACTTT. Its translation is CASSPIQNSPLHF.

The CDR3 sequence: CASSTYGNTEAFF. The CDR3 nucleotides are TGTGCCAGTAGTACTTACGGGAACACTGAAGCTTTCTTT. The chain employs TRBV19 and TRBJ1-1; the D is unclear. V was trimmed by 4 bases and J by 1 base, leaving 7 bases between them. The CDR3 has 13 residues. Germline-derived CDR1 and CDR2 are LNHDA and SQIVND (reference sequence). The variable domain in full, with the rest retrieved from reference TRBV19 and TRBJ1-1, is DGGITQSPKYLFRKEGQNVTLSCEQNLNHDAMYWYRQDPGQGLRLIYYSQIVNDFQKGDIAEGYSVSREKKESFPLTVTSAQKNPTAFYLCASSTYGNTEAFFGQGTRLTVV.

V and J are TRBV9 and TRBJ2-3; 7 bases map to TRBD1. V was clipped by 4 bases and J by 0 bases; unmatched bases: 5. The CDR3 is 15 amino acids. CDR1 and CDR2 (germline): SGDLS, YYNGEE. CDR3 DNA: TGTGCCAGCAGCCCAGGGGGAGCTAGCACAGATACGCAGTATTTT. This codes for CASSPGGASTDTQYF.

This clone came up once. V is TRBV7-8 and J is TRBJ1-3, with TRBD1 matching over 9 bases. The germline gives CDR1 SGHVS, CDR2 FQNEAQ. V was pared by 4 bases and J by 4 bases, with 14 bases of the junction left unmatched. CDR3 size: 18 residues. CDR3 sequence (DNA): TGTGCCAGCAGCTCCATCCGTTTACAGGGGGCGGACGGAAACACCATATATTTT. It specifies CASSSIRLQGADGNTIYF.

CDR3 DNA: TGTGCCAGCAGCCAGGATCCCTTCGACTTGGATGGCTACACCTTC. The encoded protein is CASSQDPFDLDGYTF. This rearrangement joins TRBV3-1 (or the pseudogene TRBV3-2) to TRBJ1-2; D gene ambiguous. V lost 3 bases, J lost 6 bases, and 17 bases lay in between. The CDR3 is 15 residues long. Germline V CDR1 and CDR2: LGHDT, YNNKEL (reference sequence).

V gene TRBV24-1 combines with J gene TRBJ1-2; D uncertain. CDR1 is KGHDR, CDR2 SFDVKD, per germline. V lost 2 bases to trimming and J lost 10 bases, with 7 bases between them. The CDR3 length is 11 residues. The CDR3 loop reads CATSDYGLYTF. In DNA form, the CDR3 reads TGTGCCACCAGTGATTACGGACTCTACACCTTC.

CDR3 amino acids: CASSTGQGARTEAFF. CDR3 sequence (DNA): TGTGCCAGCAGTACAGGACAGGGGGCGCGCACTGAAGCTTTCTTT. The V and J genes are TRBV28 and TRBJ1-1; TRBD1 aligns across 11 bases. The CDR3 has 15 residues. V lost 5 bases and J lost 4; bases outside the gene matches: 6. Per the germline V gene, CDR1 is MDHEN and CDR2 is SYDVKM.

The J gene is TRBJ2-7, the V gene TRBV7-2; 9 positions match TRBD1. Germline V gene data show CDR1 as SGHTA and CDR2 as FQGNSA. The V segment lost 5 bases and the J segment 1 base; nucleotides outside the gene matches: 3. The CDR3 sequence is 14 residues long. CDR3 loop: CASSEGTGSYEQYF. Here the CDR3 DNA reads TGTGCCAGCAGCGAAGGGACAGGGTCCTACGAGCAGTACTTC.

With respect to this clone: A junction end diverges from the germline sequence, so it may reflect a read error. The rearrangement joins TRBV7-7 to TRBJ2-3, with 11 bases that match TRBD2. Germline assignment: CDR1 SSHAT and CDR2 FNYEAQ (reference sequence). This CDR3 region has 15 residues. CDR3 protein: CASSLGTSGTDTQYF. The CDR3 DNA reads TGTGCTAGCAGCCTCGGGACTAGCGGTACAGATACGCAGTATTTT. Filled out from reference TRBV7-7 and TRBJ2-3, the complete variable domain reads GAGVSQSPRYKVTKRGQDVTLRCDPISSHATLYWYQQALGQGPEFLTYFNYEAQPDKSGLPSDRFSAERPEGSISTLTIQRTEQRDSAMYRCASSLGTSGTDTQYFGPGTRLTVL.

This chain connects TRBV6-2 or TRBV6-3 to TRBJ1-1, with D perhaps TRBD1 (6 bases). Per germline, CDR1 MNHEY and CDR2 SVGEGT. With 4 bases removed from V and 0 bases from J, the gap between germline ends came to 9 bases. CDR3 length equals 14 residues. CDR3 residues: CASSSDRLNTEAFF. CDR3 DNA sequence: TGTGCCAGCAGTTCCGACAGGTTGAACACTGAAGCTTTCTTT.